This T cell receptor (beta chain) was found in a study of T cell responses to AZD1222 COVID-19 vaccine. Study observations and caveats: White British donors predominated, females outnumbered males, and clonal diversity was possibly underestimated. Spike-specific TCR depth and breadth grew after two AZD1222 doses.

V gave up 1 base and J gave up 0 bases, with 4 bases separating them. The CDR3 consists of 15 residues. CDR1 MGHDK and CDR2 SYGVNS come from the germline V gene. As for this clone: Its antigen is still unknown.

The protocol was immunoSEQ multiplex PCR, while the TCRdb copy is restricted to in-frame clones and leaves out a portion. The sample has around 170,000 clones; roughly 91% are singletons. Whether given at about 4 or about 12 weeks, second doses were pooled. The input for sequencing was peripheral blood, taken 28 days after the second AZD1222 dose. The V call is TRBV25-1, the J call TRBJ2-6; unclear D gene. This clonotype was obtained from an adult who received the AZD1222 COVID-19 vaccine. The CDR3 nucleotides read TGTGCCAGCAGTGAATTCGGCTCTGGGGCCAACGTCCTGACTTTC. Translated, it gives CASSEFGSGANVLTF.